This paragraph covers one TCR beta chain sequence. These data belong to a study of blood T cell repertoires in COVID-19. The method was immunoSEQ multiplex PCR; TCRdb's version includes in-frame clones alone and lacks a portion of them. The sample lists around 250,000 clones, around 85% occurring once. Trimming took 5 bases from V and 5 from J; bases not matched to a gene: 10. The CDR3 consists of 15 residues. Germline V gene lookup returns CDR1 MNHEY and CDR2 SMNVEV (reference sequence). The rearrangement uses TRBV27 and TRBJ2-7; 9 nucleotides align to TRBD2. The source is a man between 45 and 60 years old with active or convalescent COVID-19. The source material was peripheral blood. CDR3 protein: CASSRPLAGTHEQYF. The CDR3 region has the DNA TGTGCCAGCAGTCGACCTCTAGCGGGAACCCACGAGCAGTACTTC.